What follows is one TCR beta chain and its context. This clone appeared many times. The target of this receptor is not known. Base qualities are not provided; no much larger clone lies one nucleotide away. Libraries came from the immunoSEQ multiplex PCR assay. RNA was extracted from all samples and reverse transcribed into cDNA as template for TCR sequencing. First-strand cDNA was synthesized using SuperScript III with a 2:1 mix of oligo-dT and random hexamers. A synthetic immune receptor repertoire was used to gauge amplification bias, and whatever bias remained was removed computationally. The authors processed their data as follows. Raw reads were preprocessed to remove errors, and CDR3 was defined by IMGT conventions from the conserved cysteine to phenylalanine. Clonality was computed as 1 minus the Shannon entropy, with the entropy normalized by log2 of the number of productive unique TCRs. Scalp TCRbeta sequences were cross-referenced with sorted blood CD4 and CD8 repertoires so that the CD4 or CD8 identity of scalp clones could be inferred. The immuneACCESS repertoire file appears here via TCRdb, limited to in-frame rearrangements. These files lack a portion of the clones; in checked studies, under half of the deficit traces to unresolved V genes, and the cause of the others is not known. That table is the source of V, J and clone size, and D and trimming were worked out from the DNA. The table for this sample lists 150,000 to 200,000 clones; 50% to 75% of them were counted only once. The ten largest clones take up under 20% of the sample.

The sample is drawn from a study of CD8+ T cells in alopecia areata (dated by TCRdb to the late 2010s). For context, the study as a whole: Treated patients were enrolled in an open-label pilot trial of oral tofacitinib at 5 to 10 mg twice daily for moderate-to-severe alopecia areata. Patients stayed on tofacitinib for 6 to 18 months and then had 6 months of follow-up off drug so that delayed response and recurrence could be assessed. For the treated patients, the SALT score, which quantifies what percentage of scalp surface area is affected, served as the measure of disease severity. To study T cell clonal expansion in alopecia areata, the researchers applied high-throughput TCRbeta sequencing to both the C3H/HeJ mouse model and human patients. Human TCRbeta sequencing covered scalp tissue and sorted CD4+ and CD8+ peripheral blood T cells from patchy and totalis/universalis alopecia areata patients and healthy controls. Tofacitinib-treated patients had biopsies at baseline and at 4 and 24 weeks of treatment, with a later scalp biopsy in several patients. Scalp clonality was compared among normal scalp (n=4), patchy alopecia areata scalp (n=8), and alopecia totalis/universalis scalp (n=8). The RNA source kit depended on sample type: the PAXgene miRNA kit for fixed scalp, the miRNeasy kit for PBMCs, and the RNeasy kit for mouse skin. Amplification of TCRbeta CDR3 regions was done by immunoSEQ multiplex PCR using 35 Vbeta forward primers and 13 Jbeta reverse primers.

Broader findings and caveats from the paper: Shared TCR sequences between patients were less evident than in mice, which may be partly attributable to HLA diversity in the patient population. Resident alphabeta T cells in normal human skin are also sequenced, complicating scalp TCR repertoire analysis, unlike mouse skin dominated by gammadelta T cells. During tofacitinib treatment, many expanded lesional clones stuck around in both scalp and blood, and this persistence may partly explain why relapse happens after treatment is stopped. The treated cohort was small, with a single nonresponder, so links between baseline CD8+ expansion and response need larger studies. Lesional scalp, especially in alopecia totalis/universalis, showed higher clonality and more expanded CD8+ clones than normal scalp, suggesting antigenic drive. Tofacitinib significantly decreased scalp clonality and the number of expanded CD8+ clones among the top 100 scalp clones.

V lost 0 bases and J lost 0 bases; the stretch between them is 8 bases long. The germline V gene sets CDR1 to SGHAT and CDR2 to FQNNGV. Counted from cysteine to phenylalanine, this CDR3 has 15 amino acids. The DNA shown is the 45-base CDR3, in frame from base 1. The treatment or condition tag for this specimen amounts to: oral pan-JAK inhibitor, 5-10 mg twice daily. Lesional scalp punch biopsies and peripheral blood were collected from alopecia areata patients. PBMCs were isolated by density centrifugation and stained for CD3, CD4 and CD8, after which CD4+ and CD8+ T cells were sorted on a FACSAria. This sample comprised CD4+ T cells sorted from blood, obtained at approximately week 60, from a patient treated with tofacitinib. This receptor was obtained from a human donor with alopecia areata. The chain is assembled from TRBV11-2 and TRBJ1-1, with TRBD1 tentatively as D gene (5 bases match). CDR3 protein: CASSLDPGMNTEAFF. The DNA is TGTGCCAGCAGCTTAGATCCAGGGATGAACACTGAAGCTTTCTTT. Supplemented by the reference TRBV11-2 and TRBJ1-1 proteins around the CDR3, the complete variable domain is EAGVAQSPRYKIIEKRQSVAFWCNPISGHATLYWYQQILGQGPKLLIQFQNNGVVDDSQLPKDRFSAERLKGVDSTLKIQPAKLEDSAVYLCASSLDPGMNTEAFFGQGTRLTVV.